The 23 T cell receptor beta chains presented below share a single source sample, sequenced in a study of neurological immune-mediated disorders. Via MiXCR, TCRdb re-called the 5' RACE reads, giving one row per CDR3 protein. The data hold about 28,000 distinct CDR3 sequences, with roughly 12% observed a single time. The sequenced sample was PBMCs. Receptors originate from a man aged 55 to 69 in good health.

Comment on this clonotype: Its ends do not fully match the called genes, so a read error is possible. V is TRBV7-9 and J is TRBJ1-5, with unresolved D. Looked up from germline, CDR1 is SEHNR and CDR2 is FQNEAQ (reference sequence). There are 13 residues in the CDR3. CDR3 bases: TGTGCTAGCAGCTCCCGCCCTTATCAGCCCCAGCATTTT. Translating it yields CASSSRPYQPQHF.

This clonotype has a count of ten or more. The rearrangement uses TRBV7-3 and TRBJ2-1; a possible D gene is TRBD1 (5 bases). The CDR3 consists of 15 residues. Trimming took off 5 bases at V and 0 bases at J, with 11 bases between the two ends. Per the germline V gene, CDR1 is SGHTA and CDR2 is FQGTGA. CDR3 DNA: TGTGCCAGCAGCCGAACAGGCGACTCCTACAATGAGCAGTTCTTC. Its protein product is CASSRTGDSYNEQFF.

In this sample, this clonotype turned up many times. The chain links TRBV9 to TRBJ2-7, with TRBD2 matching over 9 bases. V shed 3 bases and J 4 bases; nucleotides not matched to a gene: 5. The germline V gene has CDR1 SGDLS and CDR2 YYNGEE. This CDR3 has 14 amino acids. The CDR3 here is CASSGREGRYEQYF. The CDR3 DNA reads TGTGCCAGCAGCGGGCGGGAGGGTAGATACGAGCAGTACTTC. Combining the CDR3 with reference TRBV9 and TRBJ2-7 gives the whole variable domain DSGVTQTPKHLITATGQRVTLRCSPRSGDLSVYWYQQSLDQGLQFLIQYYNGEERAKGNILERFSAQQFPDLHSELNLSSLELGDSALYFCASSGREGRYEQYFGPGTRLTVT.

V is TRBV5-1 and J is TRBJ1-5, with a possible D match to TRBD1 (5 bases). The V end lost 0 bases, the J end lost 4 bases, and 11 bases lay between the germline ends. There are 15 residues in the CDR3. The V gene's germline CDR1 is SGHRS and CDR2 YFSETQ. The CDR3 here is CASSLEGTQNQPQHF. The DNA of the CDR3 is TGCGCCAGCAGCTTGGAGGGGACGCAAAATCAGCCCCAGCATTTT.

The V call is TRBV14, the J call TRBJ2-7; D could derive from TRBD1 or TRBD2 (7 bases each). CDR1 and CDR2 (germline): SGHDN, FVKESK. This CDR3 contains 16 residues. The V and J ends lost 3 bases and 3 bases respectively, with 18 bases between them. This CDR3 reads CASSHPRGGDYYEQYF. DNA of the CDR3: TGTGCCAGCAGCCACCCCAGGGGGGGGGACTACTACGAGCAGTACTTC.

The genes are TRBV5-1 and TRBJ2-7; D is possibly TRBD2 (6 bases). Trimming cost V 1 base and J 5 bases, with 13 bases left between them. Germline loops: CDR1 SGHRS, CDR2 YFSETQ. The CDR3 covers 14 residues. The chain's CDR3 is CASSLWGPGDEQYF. In DNA, the CDR3 is TGCGCCAGCAGCTTGTGGGGACCGGGGGACGAGCAGTACTTC.

This clonotype was recorded at least ten times. The rearrangement joins TRBV10-2 to TRBJ2-6; no firm D call. The CDR3 extends over 15 amino acids. The germline V and J ends were trimmed by 2 bases and 0 bases, with 5 bases remaining between them. Germline V lookup: CDR1 WSHSY, CDR2 SAAADI. This CDR3 is CASSETVSGANVLTF. CDR3 nucleotides: TGCGCCAGCAGTGAGACTGTCTCTGGGGCCAACGTCCTGACTTTC.

This clonotype was detected many times. The DNA of the CDR3 is TGTGCCAGCAGGGTTGAGAACACTGAAGCTTTCTTT. Its protein product is CASRVENTEAFF. The V call is TRBV5-5, the J call TRBJ1-1; no reliable D call. This CDR3 is 12 amino acids long. The germline CDR1 and CDR2 sequences are SGHKS and YYEKEE (reference sequence). Trimming left V 5 bases short and J 1 base short, with 6 bases between.

Many counts were recorded for this clonotype. The chain has TRBV20-1 and TRBJ2-1; tentative D call: TRBD2 (5 bases). Per germline, CDR1 DFQATT and CDR2 SNEGSKA (reference sequence). The CDR3 runs 15 residues. V lost 0 bases, J lost 2 bases, and 11 bases lay in between. The CDR3 DNA follows: TGCAGTGCTAGAGATGCTAGCATCCCCTACAATGAGCAGTTCTTC. This encodes CSARDASIPYNEQFF.

This clonotype was picked up many times. The chain links TRBV29-1 to TRBJ1-2; TRBD1 might be the D (5 bases). The CDR3 sequence is 11 residues long. Germline-derived CDR1 and CDR2 are SQVTM and ANQGSEA. Trimming took off 1 base at V and 12 bases at J, with 12 bases between the two ends. CDR3 sequence: CSVEGPGPDTF. The CDR3 nucleotides are TGCAGCGTTGAAGGACCGGGGCCGGACACCTTC.

In this sample, this clonotype turned up many times. The chain recombines TRBV7-2 with TRBJ2-1, with 8 bases lining up with TRBD2. The CDR3 has 16 residues. Unmatched junction bases numbered 7, after V lost 2 bases and J lost 4 bases. Germline assignment: CDR1 SGHTA and CDR2 FQGNSA. The CDR3 DNA follows: TGTGCCAGCAGCTTATATGCGGGAGGCGTATACAATGAGCAGTTCTTC. Amino acids: CASSLYAGGVYNEQFF.

This clonotype was recorded many times. The chain has TRBV12-3 or TRBV12-4 and TRBJ2-6; D unresolved. V lost 5 bases and J lost 2, with 13 bases in between. The CDR3 is made up of 16 amino acids. The CDR3 DNA is TGTGCCAGCAGTCCAATGGCGGTGGCTGGGGCCAACGTCCTGACTTTC. Its protein product is CASSPMAVAGANVLTF.

This clonotype was seen many times. The chain carries TRBV4-1 and TRBJ2-7; D might be TRBD1 (6 bases). Trimming removed 6 bases at V and 5 bases at J, with 11 bases between. Germline-derived CDR1 and CDR2 are MGHRA and YSYEKL. This CDR3 is 12 amino acids long. The CDR3 spells CASRDSRNEQYF. DNA of the CDR3: TGCGCCAGCAGGGACAGCAGAAACGAGCAGTACTTC.

This clonotype was counted at least ten times. The rearrangement uses TRBV6-2 or TRBV6-3 and TRBJ2-1; TRBD2 matches at 8 bases. Germline CDR1 reads MNHEY; CDR2 reads SVGEGT. CDR3 length: 16 residues. Trimming at V came to 2 bases and at J to 0 bases, leaving 3 bases not matched to a gene. The DNA of the CDR3 is TGTGCCAGCAGTTACGAGCGGGGGACCTCCTACAATGAGCAGTTCTTC. Protein product: CASSYERGTSYNEQFF.

This clonotype was seen ten or more times. The V and J genes are TRBV11-3 and TRBJ2-3; D may be TRBD2 (7 bases). Trimming removed 3 bases at V and 5 bases at J, with 18 bases between. The germline V gene encodes CDR1 SGHNT and CDR2 YENEEA. The CDR3 is made up of 16 amino acids. The CDR3 here is CASSLGAGGRGDTQYF. CDR3 DNA: TGTGCCAGCAGCTTGGGGGCGGGCGGGAGAGGAGATACGCAGTATTTT.

This clonotype occurred many times. The V gene is TRBV5-5, the J gene TRBJ2-5; tentative D call: TRBD2 (5 bases). Germline V CDR1 and CDR2: SGHKS, YYEKEE (reference sequence). With 1 base removed from V and 5 bases from J, the gap between germline ends came to 12 bases. The CDR3 runs 14 residues. For the CDR3, the DNA is TGTGCCAGCAGCTTGTATCGGGATTATGAGACCCAGTACTTC. This translates into CASSLYRDYETQYF.

This clonotype occurred many times. This sequence joins TRBV24-1 and TRBJ2-5; 7 bases agree with TRBD2. The trim removed 2 bases at V and 5 bases at J, leaving 7 bases unmatched. CDR3 length: 15 residues. The germline V gene encodes CDR1 KGHDR and CDR2 SFDVKD. The CDR3 protein is CATSDSRQGGETQYF. The CDR3 bases are TGTGCCACCAGTGATTCACGCCAGGGAGGGGAGACCCAGTACTTC.

This clonotype was detected ten times or more. V is TRBV11-2 and J is TRBJ1-1; maybe TRBD1 (5 bases). Germline values: CDR1 SGHAT, CDR2 FQNNGV. Trimming stripped 3 bases from V and 10 bases from J, with 15 bases between. This CDR3 comprises 13 residues. The CDR3, as DNA: TGTGCCAGCAGCTTGTTCACAGGCCGTAGAGCTTTCTTT. Translating it yields CASSLFTGRRAFF.

This clonotype was counted ten times or more. The chain carries TRBV12-3 or TRBV12-4 and TRBJ2-1; 10 nucleotides agree with TRBD2. Unmatched junction bases numbered 6, after V lost 4 bases and J lost 3 bases. The CDR3 sequence is 16 residues long. The CDR3 protein is CASSWTWTSGYNEQFF. The CDR3 DNA follows: TGTGCCAGCAGTTGGACCTGGACTAGCGGCTACAATGAGCAGTTCTTC.

This clonotype was recorded at least ten times. The gene calls are TRBV5-1 and TRBJ2-5, with D possibly TRBD2 on 5 matching bases. The CDR3 contains 16 residues. Germline V lookup: CDR1 SGHRS, CDR2 YFSETQ. Between the trimmed V and J ends, which lost 0 bases and 5 bases, there was a span of 17 bases. CDR3 DNA: TGCGCCAGCAGCTTGGTCCACACTCAGGAGGCGGAGACCCAGTACTTC. This sequence encodes CASSLVHTQEAETQYF.

This clonotype was counted at least ten times. The chain carries TRBV27 and TRBJ2-7, with 7 bases identical to TRBD2. J was trimmed by 0 bases and V by 5 bases; bases with no gene match: 1. The germline V gene encodes CDR1 MNHEY and CDR2 SMNVEV (reference sequence). This CDR3 has 13 amino acids. The CDR3 sequence: CASSRTSSYEQYF. The DNA of the CDR3 is TGTGCCAGCAGTCGGACTAGCTCCTACGAGCAGTACTTC.

Comment on this clonotype: An end of the junction differs from the germline gene, which may be a read error. The gene calls are TRBV20-1 and TRBJ1-1; possibly TRBD1 for D (5 bases). Germline V gene data show CDR1 as DFQATT and CDR2 as SNEGSKA (reference sequence). The CDR3 loop spans 11 amino acids. CDR3 sequence: CSSGLGAEAVF. CDR3 bases: TGCAGTTCAGGGTTAGGAGCTGAAGCTGTCTTT.

This clonotype came up many times. V gene TRBV7-2 combines with J gene TRBJ2-1, with TRBD2 as a possible D gene (5 bases). V was shortened by 5 bases and J by 9 bases, with 17 bases between the two germline ends. Germline CDR1 is SGHTA and CDR2 is FQGNSA. The CDR3 loop spans 14 amino acids. DNA for the CDR3: TGTGCCAGCAGCCCTGGGAGCGGCCTAGGTGAGCAGTTCTTC. Protein: CASSPGSGLGEQFF.